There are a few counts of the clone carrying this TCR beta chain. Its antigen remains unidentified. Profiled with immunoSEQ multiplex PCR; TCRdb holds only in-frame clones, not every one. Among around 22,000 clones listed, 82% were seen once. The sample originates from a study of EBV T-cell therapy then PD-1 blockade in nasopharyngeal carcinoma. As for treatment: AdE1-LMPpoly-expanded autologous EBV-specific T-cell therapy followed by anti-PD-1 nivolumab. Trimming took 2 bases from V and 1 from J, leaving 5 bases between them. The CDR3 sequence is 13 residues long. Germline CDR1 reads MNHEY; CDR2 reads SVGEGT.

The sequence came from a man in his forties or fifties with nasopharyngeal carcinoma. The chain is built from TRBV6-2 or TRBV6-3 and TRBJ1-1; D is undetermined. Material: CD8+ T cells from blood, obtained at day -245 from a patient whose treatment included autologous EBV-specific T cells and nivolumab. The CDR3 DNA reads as TGTGCCAGCAGTTACGACGAGAACACTGAAGCTTTCTTT. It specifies CASSYDENTEAFF.